This T cell receptor (beta chain) was identified during a study of T cells in Graves' hyperthyroidism and ophthalmopathy (dated by TCRdb to the late 2010s). In terms of the full investigation: Peripheral blood was collected at initial diagnosis, before any treatment. To identify distinguishing TCR V-J signatures, a discovery cohort of about 95 patients was used, comprising 43 with Graves' ophthalmopathy and 57 with stable Graves' hyperthyroidism. An independent validation cohort of 18 to 20 hyperthyroidism patients and 15 or so patients who later progressed to ophthalmopathy tested prospective prediction of ophthalmopathy. The roughly 100 discovery patients were randomly split 7:3 into training and test sets. In addition, the study compared T-cell repertoires in thyroid tissue and in blood from five to seven Graves' hyperthyroidism patients. After blood sampling, hyperthyroidism patients were treated with methimazole at a starting dose of 30 mg daily, and ophthalmopathy patients were treated with high-dose intravenous methylprednisolone. The paper reports TCR Vbeta CDR3 sequencing of over 130 peripheral blood samples: 40 or so ophthalmopathy, some 80 hyperthyroidism and 17 progressor patients. What the authors observed across the whole study: A model built on a 13 V-J signature distinguished ophthalmopathy from stable hyperthyroidism, reaching roughly 88% sensitivity and 81.08% specificity in cross-validation and 80%/75% in testing. Most expanded thyroid clonotypes (frequency above 0.001) were also detected in blood, suggesting blood repertoires may reflect thyroid immune responses. In validation, the model predicted progression to ophthalmopathy with roughly 66% sensitivity and roughly 72% specificity, a median of approximately 6.7 months before onset. No statistical method was used to set the sample size in advance, and investigators knew the group allocation.

Points on this clonotype: The antigen it recognizes is unknown. Within one base of it there is no much larger clone, and no base qualities were kept.

From the germline V gene (reference sequence), CDR1 is LNHNV and CDR2 is YYDKDF. From cysteine to phenylalanine, the CDR3 is 16 amino acids long. The entry retains the CDR3 DNA only, 48 bases that are in frame from base 1. The junction carries 13 bases between V and J, which are trimmed by 0 bases and 2 bases respectively. TCR beta CDR3 regions were amplified from RNA transcripts. For the first round of RT-PCR on the TCR CDR3, the HTBI primer set was used together with the Qiagen OneStep RT-PCR kit. Libraries were constructed in a second round of multiplex PCR, after which size selection and purification were carried out. The libraries were sequenced on an Illumina HiSeq2000 using paired-end 100 bp reads. Per the original workflow: SOAPnuke was used to process the raw data, throwing out any read that contained adapters or uncalled bases, had a mean Phred below 15, or lacked an exact constant-primer or identifier match. High-quality paired reads were merged with COPE v1.2.5, and unique nucleotide sequences were defined as clonotypes. Clonotypes were aligned to IMGT TRBV, TRBD and TRBJ reference segments using MiTCR v1.1. Analysis was restricted to V-J combinations with a frequency above 0.0001, which covered approximately 99% of repertoires. A TCS score was defined as the ratio of F50 (clonal expansion) to E x V (chaos), with BLOSUM62-based TCRdist applied between CDR3 peptides within each V-J. Welch's t-statistics and random forest reduced fewer than 600 V-J features to 10 to 15, which were used in a naive Bayes classifier (R e1071). The public reads were reanalyzed by TCRdb: fastp trimming at Q25, MiXCR alignment, in-frame beta chains only. When rows share a CDR3 protein, they turn into one entry using the most common DNA and genes. What appears here as the V and J calls and clone size reflects TCRdb's work, not the paper's. Recorded for this sample are under 350,000 distinct CDR3 sequences; 21% of them occurred a single time. The ten largest clonotypes hold around 45% of the sample.

Stable Graves' hyperthyroidism was defined as no progression to ophthalmopathy during 18 months of follow-up. Hyperthyroidism patients were newly diagnosed, with disease duration under 2 months, and aged 18 to 65 years. Any patient with an uncontrolled infection, another autoimmune disease, pregnancy or lactation was excluded. Diagnoses were based on clinical symptoms, serum thyroxine and TRAb, thyroid ultrasound and orbital computed tomography. PBMCs were isolated from more than 9 ml of fresh peripheral blood by Ficoll-Paque density gradient centrifugation. Total RNA was extracted using Trizol reagent, and RNA quality was assessed on an Agilent 2100 Bioanalyzer.

The sample taken for sequencing was blood. This clonotype originated in a woman in her forties or fifties with Graves' hyperthyroidism. The sequence joins TRBV15 to TRBJ2-5; the D element could tentatively be TRBD1 or TRBD2, as 6 bases agree for each. The CDR3: CATSRDPGAQQETQYF. The sequence in DNA is TGTGCCACCAGCAGAGATCCGGGGGCGCAACAAGAGACCCAGTACTTC.